The 17 T cell receptor beta chains below all came from one sample that was sequenced in a study of cytomegalovirus exposure and HLA in healthy donors. PCR primers comprised 60 Vbeta and 13 Jbeta primers. Produced via immunoSEQ multiplex PCR; TCRdb's table is partial and in-frame only. The repertoire holds some 140,000 clones, with around 79% as singletons. Sequencing was carried out using PBMCs. Receptors originate from a female donor in good health and CMV-seronegative.

The chain combines TRBV7-8 with TRBJ2-3, with TRBD2 matching over 7 bases. This CDR3 has 16 amino acids. Germline CDR1 is SGHVS and CDR2 is FQNEAQ. Trimming took 5 bases from V and 0 from J; bases not matched to a gene: 8. DNA of the CDR3: TGTGCCAGCAGCCGTAAGCTAGCGGCTAGCACAGATACGCAGTATTTT. This encodes CASSRKLAASTDTQYF.

The table lists this clone with many counts. The rearrangement links TRBV5-5 to TRBJ1-6; 7 bases line up with TRBD1. J lost 10 bases, V lost 0 bases, and 7 bases had no gene match. The germline V gene has CDR1 SGHKS and CDR2 YYEKEE (reference sequence). The CDR3 consists of 15 residues. The CDR3 DNA follows: TGTGCCAGCAGCTTGGATGGGGACAGCGGGTCACCCCTCCACTTT. It specifies CASSLDGDSGSPLHF.

This clone was counted between two and nine times. The chain has TRBV5-6 and TRBJ1-5; 7 nucleotides agree with TRBD1. Germline assignment: CDR1 SGHDT and CDR2 YYEEEE. The CDR3 runs 15 residues. The V and J ends lost 2 bases and 3 bases, in that order; junction bases with no gene match: 5. In DNA, the CDR3 is TGTGCCAGCAGCTTCTCTGGGACAGACAATCAGCCCCAGCATTTT. As protein: CASSFSGTDNQPQHF.

This clone was seen just once. The chain joins TRBV29-1 to TRBJ2-6, with D possibly being TRBD1 or TRBD2 (9 bases each). The CDR3 is made up of 21 amino acids. From germline, CDR1 is SQVTM and CDR2 ANQGSEA. V was cut by 7 bases and J by 0 bases, with 31 bases left in between. The CDR3 coding sequence is TGCAGCGGGGGGGACAGGGCGGTGGCGGGAGGGTATAGCTCTGGGGCCAACGTCCTGACTTTC. This encodes CSGGDRAVAGGYSSGANVLTF.

This clone was seen a few times. CDR3 sequence (DNA): TGTGCCAGCAGCTACACCTACGAGCAGTACTTC. Amino acid sequence: CASSYTYEQYF. This sequence joins TRBV5-6 and TRBJ2-7; D remains ambiguous. This CDR3 has 11 amino acids. The V gene lost 3 bases and the J gene lost 2 bases, with 3 bases spanning the gap. Germline values: CDR1 SGHDT, CDR2 YYEEEE.

The rearrangement links TRBV29-1 to TRBJ1-2; D ambiguous. Trimming stripped 5 bases from V and 4 bases from J, with 14 bases between. Germline-derived CDR1 and CDR2 are SQVTM and ANQGSEA. The CDR3 covers 13 residues. The CDR3 here is CSVTGLASYGYTF. CDR3 nucleotide sequence: TGCAGCGTTACCGGGTTGGCTAGCTATGGCTACACCTTC.

V and J are TRBV19 and TRBJ1-1; D remains unclear. CDR3 length: 11 amino acids. Germline CDR1 is LNHDA and CDR2 is SQIVND (reference sequence). V shed 10 bases and J shed 8 bases, with 14 bases lying between them. The CDR3 loop reads CATLSGGEAFF. In DNA, the CDR3 is TGTGCCACCCTCTCGGGTGGGGAAGCTTTCTTT.

The chain is built from TRBV30 and TRBJ1-5; D ambiguous. The CDR3 loop spans 14 amino acids. Trimming pared 3 bases from V and 5 bases from J, leaving 14 bases between. The germline CDR1 and CDR2 sequences are GTSNPN and SVGIG (reference sequence). CDR3 DNA: TGTGCCTGGAGCCACAGCCTACCCCATCAGCCCCAGCATTTT. Protein: CAWSHSLPHQPQHF.

The chain uses TRBV7-9 and TRBJ1-3; no firm D call. From germline, CDR1 is SEHNR and CDR2 FQNEAQ (reference sequence). The V and J ends lost 4 bases and 0 bases respectively, with 10 bases between them. This CDR3 comprises 15 residues. CDR3: CASSYHLISGNTIYF. CDR3 DNA: TGTGCCAGCAGCTACCACCTAATCTCTGGAAACACCATATATTTT.

The chain is built from TRBV20-1 and TRBJ1-2; no clear D gene. The germline V and J ends were trimmed by 3 bases and 4 bases, with 6 bases remaining between them. The CDR3 spans 11 residues. Germline loops: CDR1 DFQATT, CDR2 SNEGSKA (reference sequence). CDR3 nucleotide sequence: TGCAGTGCTAGCTCTTTCTATGGCTACACCTTC. It translates to CSASSFYGYTF.

This clone has just a few counts. V and J are TRBV30 and TRBJ1-4; TRBD1 aligns across 7 bases. The CDR3 runs 15 residues. J lost 6 bases, V lost 0 bases, and 7 bases had no gene match. The V gene's germline CDR1 is GTSNPN and CDR2 SVGIG (reference sequence). The DNA for the CDR3 is TGTGCCTGGAGTGTACAAACAGGGGAATATGAAAAACTGTTTTTT. Encoded protein: CAWSVQTGEYEKLFF. The full variable domain, in which reference TRBV30 and TRBJ1-4 provide the parts outside the CDR3, is SQTIHQWPATLVQPVGSPLSLECTVEGTSNPNLYWYRQAAGRGLQLLFYSVGIGQISSEVPQNLSASRPQDRQFILSSKKLLLSDSGFYLCAWSVQTGEYEKLFFGSGTQLSVL.

This clone was seen more than once but under ten times. CDR3 sequence (DNA): TGTGCCAGCAGCGTACAGTCTTATAATTCACCCCTCCACTTT. This sequence encodes CASSVQSYNSPLHF. The rearrangement joins TRBV9 to TRBJ1-6; D gene uncertain. Germline CDR1 and CDR2: SGDLS and YYNGEE. V dropped 1 base and J dropped 4 bases, with 6 bases sitting between them. The CDR3 sequence is 14 residues long.

The chain is built from TRBV2 and TRBJ2-1, with D maybe TRBD2 (5 bases). Germline V gene data show CDR1 as SNHLY and CDR2 as FYNNEI. This CDR3 spans 12 amino acids. The ends were cut back, 8 bases at V and 9 bases at J, with 14 bases in the middle. The CDR3 coding sequence is TGTGCCAGCGGAGAAGGACGGGGTGAGCAGTTCTTC. This codes for CASGEGRGEQFF.

This clone was found a few times. J is TRBJ1-1 and V is TRBV12-5, with D tentatively TRBD1 (5 bases). CDR3 length: 16 residues. The germline V gene encodes CDR1 LGHNT and CDR2 FRNRAP. Trimming took 1 base from V and 6 from J, leaving 18 bases between them. The CDR3 nucleotides are TGTGCTAGTGGTTTGGATCCTATGCAGGGTCCCCCTGAAGCTTTCTTT. Translating gives CASGLDPMQGPPEAFF.

This chain uses TRBV4-3 with TRBJ2-7; no reliable D call. This CDR3 spans 16 amino acids. Germline V gives CDR1 LGHNA, CDR2 YSLEER. The V end was cut by 4 bases, the J end by 6 bases, with 22 bases between. CDR3 sequence: CASSPNPPGSPGEQYF. The DNA for the CDR3 is TGCGCCAGCAGCCCGAACCCCCCTGGCTCCCCGGGCGAGCAGTACTTC.

This clone came up a few times. The chain combines TRBV6-5 with TRBJ1-4; D is ambiguous. V dropped 1 base and J dropped 0 bases, with 6 bases sitting between them. CDR1 MNHEY and CDR2 SVGAGI come from the germline V gene. The length of the CDR3 is 15 residues. Here the CDR3 reads CASSYFGTTNEKLFF. The CDR3 DNA reads TGTGCCAGCAGTTACTTCGGGACAACTAATGAAAAACTGTTTTTT.

A single count supports this clone. The rearrangement uses TRBV7-2 and TRBJ1-2, with D possibly being TRBD1 (5 bases). The CDR3 runs to 14 residues. V lost 4 bases and J 4 bases, leaving 13 bases between the germline ends. Germline CDR1 is SGHTA and CDR2 is FQGNSA. Written as DNA, the CDR3 is TGTGCCAGCAGCTCAGCCCAAGGGGCCTATGGCTACACCTTC. It specifies CASSSAQGAYGYTF.